Here is one TCR beta chain with its context. The data originate from a study of cytomegalovirus exposure and HLA in healthy donors. Study at large: Among 150 million to 200 million T cells, an earlier analysis found 117 million unique TCR beta sequences.

The V and J ends lost 0 bases and 2 bases, in that order; junction bases with no gene match: 5. The germline V gene has CDR1 SGHRS and CDR2 YFSETQ. The CDR3 loop spans 16 amino acids. This PCR relied on a set of 60 Vbeta primers and 13 Jbeta primers. Produced via immunoSEQ multiplex PCR; TCRdb's table is partial and in-frame only. Of around 110,000 clones in the sample, 81% were seen once. The specimen sequenced was PBMCs. The receptor comes from a woman in her twenties or thirties in good health and CMV-seronegative. The chain is built from TRBV5-1 and TRBJ2-5; 9 bases match TRBD2. The DNA of the CDR3 is TGCGCCAGCAGCTTGGGGACAGCGGGAGGTCAAGAGACCCAGTACTTC. Residues: CASSLGTAGGQETQYF. Full variable domain (rest looked up from reference TRBV5-1 and TRBJ2-5): KAGVTQTPRYLIKTRGQQVTLSCSPISGHRSVSWYQQTPGQGLQFLFEYFSETQRNKGNFPGRFSGRQFSNSRSEMNVSTLELGDSALYLCASSLGTAGGQETQYFGPGTRLLVL.